This TCR beta chain was recorded in a study of blood T cell repertoires in COVID-19. CDR1 and CDR2 (germline): SGHRS, YFSETQ. Trimming pared 3 bases from V and 0 bases from J, leaving 13 bases between. CDR3 length equals 16 residues. This clone was observed a few times. This table comes from immunoSEQ multiplex PCR, and its TCRdb copy is limited to in-frame clones, with some not included. The data hold a few hundred thousand clones, with 75% to 90% observed a single time. This clonotype was obtained from a middle-aged man who had recovered from COVID-19. The chain carries TRBV5-1 and TRBJ2-1; no clear D gene. The sequenced sample consisted of PBMCs or T cells enriched from blood (not recorded which). CDR3 amino acids: CASSSLPVSSYNEQFF. CDR3 sequence (DNA): TGCGCCAGCAGCTCCCTGCCCGTCAGCTCCTACAATGAGCAGTTCTTC.